The clone carrying this T cell receptor (beta chain) appeared a few times. The CDR3 totals 15 residues. With 5 bases clipped from V and 9 bases from J, the junction kept 12 bases outside the gene matches. Germline lookup yields CDR1 SGHDT and CDR2 YYEEEE. Authors' data handling: Amplification of reference gene primers provided the estimated nucleated cell counts. Only in-frame clones appear in the TCRdb table, and some are missing; sequencing was by immunoSEQ multiplex PCR. Clone size and V and J calls were adopted from that table, with D and trimming inferred from the DNA. Here the sample spans roughly 230,000 clones, 88% being singletons. The data are from a study of blood T cell repertoires in COVID-19. About the research overall: COVID-19 samples, acute and convalescent, were from the United States, Italy and Spain.

This sequence was found in a human donor in a cohort sampled during active COVID-19. The chain recombines TRBV5-6 with TRBJ2-1; TRBD2 agrees at 9 bases. The material sequenced was peripheral blood. CDR3 DNA: TGTGCCAGCAGACAAAACGCGGGCGGGAGGGGTGAGCAGTTCTTC. Amino acids: CASRQNAGGRGEQFF.